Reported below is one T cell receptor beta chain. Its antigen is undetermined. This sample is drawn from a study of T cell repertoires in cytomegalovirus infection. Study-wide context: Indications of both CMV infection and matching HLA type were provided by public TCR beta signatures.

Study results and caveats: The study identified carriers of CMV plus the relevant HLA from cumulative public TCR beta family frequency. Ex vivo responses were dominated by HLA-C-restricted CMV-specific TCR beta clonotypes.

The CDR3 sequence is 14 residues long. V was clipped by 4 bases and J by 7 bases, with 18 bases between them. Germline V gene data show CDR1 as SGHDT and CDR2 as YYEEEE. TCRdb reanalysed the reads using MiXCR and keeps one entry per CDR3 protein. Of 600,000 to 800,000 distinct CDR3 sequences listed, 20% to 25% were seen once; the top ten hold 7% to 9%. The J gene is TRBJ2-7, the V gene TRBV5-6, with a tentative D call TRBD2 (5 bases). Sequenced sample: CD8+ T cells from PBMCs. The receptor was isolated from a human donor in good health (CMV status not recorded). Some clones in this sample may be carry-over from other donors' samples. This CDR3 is CASSTRERRYEQYV. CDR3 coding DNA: TGTGCCAGCAGCACCCGGGAAAGGCGTTATGAGCAGTACGTC.